Reported below is one T cell receptor (beta chain). V was clipped by 2 bases and J by 1 base, with 5 bases between them. Germline V gene lookup returns CDR1 SGHAT and CDR2 FQNNGV. The CDR3 is 13 residues long. This specimen comes from a study of blood T cell repertoires in COVID-19. Authors' analysis steps: Amplification from reference gene primers served as the basis for estimated nucleated cell counts. TCRdb's table, derived via immunoSEQ multiplex PCR, lists solely in-frame clones and lacks some. V, J and clone size are taken as reported in that table, and D and trimming were inferred from the DNA itself. The table has around 130,000 clones, 87% seen once; the top ten hold approximately 2.3%.

Specimen: peripheral blood. This TCR derives from a woman aged 45-60 years with acute or convalescent COVID-19. The chain employs TRBV11-2 and TRBJ1-1; no clear D gene. The DNA of the CDR3 is TGTGCCAGCAGCTTACAGTCGAACACTGAAGCTTTCTTT. Translating it yields CASSLQSNTEAFF.